The 19 T cell receptor beta chains below come from one sample, sequenced in a study of glioma-infiltrating T cells. Using RNA template, CDR3s of TCR alpha and beta were amplified with iRepertoire arm-PCR. TCRdb called the multiplex PCR reads again in MiXCR, with one record for every CDR3 protein. The sample holds about 210,000 distinct CDR3 sequences; over 30% are singletons and the top ten take 20% to 25%. What was sequenced was glioma tissue, nonneoplastic brain tissue, or PBMCs (not recorded which). Receptors originate from a human donor with low-grade glioma or glioblastoma, undergoing nonglioma brain surgery, or in good health (not recorded which).

The chain couples TRBV27 to TRBJ1-5, with a weak D call TRBD1 (5 bases). CDR1 and CDR2 (germline): MNHEY, SMNVEV (reference sequence). Trimming removed 6 bases from V and 0 bases from J, with 9 bases in between. This CDR3 is 14 amino acids long. The DNA of the CDR3 is TGTGCCAGCAGAGACAGACTTAGCAATCAGCCCCAGCATTTT. Its protein product is CASRDRLSNQPQHF.

In DNA, the CDR3 is TGTGCCAGCAGACCGGGACAGGCTCAAGAGACCCAGTACTTC. Encoded protein: CASRPGQAQETQYF. The chain links TRBV27 to TRBJ2-5; 8 nucleotides match TRBD1. CDR1 MNHEY and CDR2 SMNVEV come from the germline V gene (reference sequence). The CDR3 sequence is 14 residues long. The J segment lost 2 bases and the V segment lost 6 bases, leaving 5 bases of the junction unmatched.

Turning to this clonotype: A junction end diverges from the germline sequence, so it may reflect a read error. The chain carries TRBV4-1 and TRBJ1-4; no reliable D call. CDR1 MGHRA and CDR2 YSYEKL come from the germline V gene. The CDR3 is made up of 17 amino acids. Here the CDR3 reads CASIQDRATGINEKLFF. Written as DNA, the CDR3 is TGCGCCAGCATCCAAGATCGTGCGACGGGGATCAATGAAAAACTGTTTTTT.

Points on this clonotype: Given a much more abundant clone one base away, this may be a read error. This chain joins TRBV2 and TRBJ2-1; tentatively, D is TRBD1 (6 bases). From germline, CDR1 is SNHLY and CDR2 FYNNEI. Trimming took 8 bases from V and 1 from J, leaving 15 bases between them. The CDR3 sequence is 15 residues long. Here the CDR3 DNA reads TGTGCCAGCCTACGGGGCAGGGGTTCCTACAATGAGCAGTTCTTC. It codes for CASLRGRGSYNEQFF.

A remark on this clonotype: Given a much more abundant clone one base away, this may be a read error. J is TRBJ2-1 and V is TRBV4-1, with D perhaps TRBD1 (5 bases). Looked up from germline, CDR1 is MGHRA and CDR2 is YSYEKL. The CDR3 has 15 residues. The CDR3 here is CASIQDVQGGDEQFF. CDR3 coding DNA: TGCGCCAGCATCCAAGATGTGCAGGGTGGCGATGAGCAGTTCTTC.

The CDR3 DNA sequence: TGTGCCATCAGTGGTGGGACGGGTGAAGCTTTCTTT. Its protein product is CAISGGTGEAFF. This chain links TRBV10-3 with TRBJ1-1, with D perhaps matching TRBD1 (5 bases). CDR1 is ENHRY and CDR2 is SYGVKD in the germline V gene. Trimming left V 4 bases short and J 7 bases short, with 10 bases between. The CDR3 has 12 amino acids.

Of note for this clonotype: One end of the junction is discordant with germline, which a read error may explain. The CDR3: CASQTRTLNNNEEFF. CDR3 sequence (DNA): TGCGCCAGCCAAACCCGGACCCTGAATAACAATGAGGAGTTCTTC. The V gene is TRBV6-2 or TRBV6-3, the J gene TRBJ2-1, with D hard to call. The V gene's germline CDR1 is MNHEY and CDR2 SVGEGT. The CDR3 loop spans 15 amino acids.

This clonotype has just one count. Being one base from a much bigger clone, this may be a read error. The gene calls are TRBV3-1 and TRBJ2-7; 7 positions agree with TRBD2. Germline V gene lookup returns CDR1 LGHDT and CDR2 YNNKEL (reference sequence). CDR3 length: 15 residues. Trimming removed 5 bases from V and 7 bases from J; junction bases left unmatched: 14. The CDR3 DNA sequence: TGTGCCAGCAGCGCGGGACTACCAGTGGCCAATGAGCAGTACTTC. Its translation: CASSAGLPVANEQYF.

The CDR3 region is CASNPGLAGGPGNEQFF. DNA of the CDR3: TGTGCCAGCAACCCGGGACTAGCGGGAGGGCCGGGTAATGAGCAGTTCTTC. This rearrangement joins TRBV2 to TRBJ2-1; 16 bases map to TRBD2. V was pared by 7 bases and J by 7 bases, with 10 bases of the junction left unmatched. Germline assignment: CDR1 SNHLY and CDR2 FYNNEI. This CDR3 contains 17 residues. The full variable domain, completed using reference TRBV2 and TRBJ2-1, is EPEVTQTPSHQVTQMGQEVILRCVPISNHLYFYWYRQILGQKVEFLVSFYNNEISEKSEIFDDQFSVERPDGSNFTLKIRSTKLEDSAMYFCASNPGLAGGPGNEQFFGPGTRLTVL.

This clonotype occurred many times. The chain carries TRBV6-2 or TRBV6-3 and TRBJ2-5; no firm D call. V was shortened by 2 bases and J by 1 base, with 5 bases between the two germline ends. This CDR3 has 13 residues. Germline CDR1 and CDR2: MNHEY and SVGEGT. The CDR3, as DNA: TGTGCCAGCAGTTACACGGGCCAAGAGACCCAGTACTTC. Its protein product is CASSYTGQETQYF.

This clonotype was seen repeatedly, ten times or more. The V and J genes are TRBV7-2 and TRBJ1-2; D might be TRBD1 (5 bases). The V and J ends lost 2 bases and 4 bases respectively, with 11 bases between them. Germline CDR1 is SGHTA and CDR2 is FQGNSA. The CDR3 consists of 14 residues. The chain's CDR3 is CASSLPGDFYGYTF. As DNA, the CDR3 is TGTGCCAGCAGCTTACCGGGGGACTTCTATGGCTACACCTTC.

The rearrangement links TRBV25-1 to TRBJ2-1, with D unresolved. CDR3 length: 15 residues. Trimming left V 6 bases short and J 9 bases short, with 21 bases between. Per germline, CDR1 MGHDK and CDR2 SYGVNS. The DNA of the CDR3 is TGTGCCAGCAGCTTAGCAGTTTGGGTTTTTAGTGAGCAGTTCTTC. Amino acid sequence: CASSLAVWVFSEQFF.

As regards this clonotype: A much more abundant neighbour one base away suggests this may be a read error. The gene calls are TRBV12-3 or TRBV12-4 and TRBJ1-2; D not certain. The length of the CDR3 is 17 residues. CDR3 sequence: CASSLVHFPLETYVYTF. Written as DNA, the CDR3 is TGTGCCAGCAGTTTAGTACATTTCCCGTTGGAGACCTATGTCTACACCTTC.

The rearrangement links TRBV5-5 to TRBJ2-3, with D possibly TRBD2 on 6 matching bases. The CDR3 length is 15 residues. The V end lost 0 bases, the J end lost 3 bases, and 11 bases lay between the germline ends. CDR1 and CDR2 from the germline V gene are SGHKS and YYEKEE (reference sequence). The CDR3 nucleotides are TGTGCCAGCAGCTTGGACGGGGGAATAACAGATACGCAGTATTTT. Encoded protein: CASSLDGGITDTQYF.

V usage is TRBV4-1 and J usage is TRBJ2-1; 10 bases are a match to TRBD1. Germline V gene sequence: CDR1 MGHRA, CDR2 YSYEKL. The CDR3 is made up of 16 amino acids. V dropped 6 bases and J dropped 7; count of bases not matched to a gene: 12. The CDR3 nucleotides are TGCGCCAGCAGATCCACCGGGACAGGGGACGTAAATGAGCAGTTCTTC. It encodes CASRSTGTGDVNEQFF.

This clonotype was observed at least ten times. The chain has TRBV20-1 and TRBJ2-1; 9 bases are a match to TRBD2. This CDR3 has 23 amino acids. The germline CDR1 and CDR2 sequences are DFQATT and SNEGSKA (reference sequence). V shed 3 bases, J shed 4 bases, and the junction held 31 bases outside the gene matches. The CDR3 reads CSARARGLRGQLSGGRTYNEQFF. In nucleotides, the CDR3 is TGCAGTGCTAGGGCCCGTGGGTTGAGGGGCCAACTTAGCGGGGGCAGAACTTACAATGAGCAGTTCTTC.

This clonotype was detected only a few times. DNA for the CDR3: TGTGCCACCAGCAGAGGAGAACTAGCGGGACCCTTGTACCAAGAGACCCAGTACTTC. Protein product: CATSRGELAGPLYQETQYF. The chain recombines TRBV15 with TRBJ2-5; 10 positions agree with TRBD2. The trim removed 1 base at V and 0 bases at J, leaving 11 bases unmatched. This CDR3 region has 19 residues. Germline lookup yields CDR1 LNHNV and CDR2 YYDKDF (reference sequence). The variable domain in full, with the rest retrieved from reference TRBV15 and TRBJ2-5, is DAMVIQNPRYQVTQFGKPVTLSCSQTLNHNVMYWYQQKSSQAPKLLFHYYDKDFNNEADTPDNFQSRRPNTSFCFLDIRSPGLGDTAMYLCATSRGELAGPLYQETQYFGPGTRLLVL.

In this sample, this clonotype turned up many times. The V call is TRBV3-1, the J call TRBJ2-5; D is undetermined. This CDR3 is built from 13 residues. The germline gives CDR1 LGHDT, CDR2 YNNKEL (reference sequence). The germline V and J ends were trimmed by 11 bases and 3 bases, with 16 bases remaining between them. The CDR3 coding sequence is TGTGCCGCCCGTGAGGCAGGTAAAGAGACCCAGTACTTC. Protein product: CAAREAGKETQYF.

This clonotype was observed at least ten times. The rearrangement joins TRBV6-2 or TRBV6-3 to TRBJ2-3; 9 nucleotides agree with TRBD1. The CDR3 extends over 16 amino acids. Germline CDR1 and CDR2: MNHEY and SVGEGT. Unmatched junction bases numbered 11, after V lost 4 bases and J lost 6 bases. The CDR3 region has the DNA TGTGCCAGCAGTTCCGAATCCGGGACAGGGTCGGATACGCAGTATTTT. Encoded protein: CASSSESGTGSDTQYF.